Below are 29 T cell receptor beta chains sequenced from a single sample in a study of T cells after yellow fever vaccination. TCRdb passed the 5' RACE reads through MiXCR, listing each CDR3 protein once. The sample consists of about 200,000 distinct CDR3 sequences, approximately 3% of them appearing once. Sequencing used CD4+ T cells sorted from PBMCs, obtained 10 days after the yellow fever booster vaccination. The source of these receptors is a young man who received the YFV17D yellow fever vaccine.

This CDR3 is CASSTSPGQGEEQYF. The CDR3, as DNA: TGCGCCAGCAGCACTAGCCCGGGACAGGGTGAAGAGCAGTACTTC. V gene TRBV5-1 combines with J gene TRBJ2-7; the match to TRBD1 covers 9 bases. This CDR3 spans 15 amino acids. After removal of 4 bases from V and 7 bases from J, the junction contained 12 bases not matched to a gene. Germline CDR1 reads SGHRS; CDR2 reads YFSETQ.

The CDR3 loop is CSARETGLETQYF. Here the CDR3 DNA reads TGCAGTGCTAGAGAAACGGGACTTGAGACCCAGTACTTC. The chain joins TRBV20-1 to TRBJ2-5; D perhaps matches TRBD2 (6 bases). Germline V gene lookup returns CDR1 DFQATT and CDR2 SNEGSKA (reference sequence). The V gene lost 0 bases and the J gene lost 5 bases, with 10 bases spanning the gap. The CDR3 is 13 amino acids.

This clonotype was recorded at least ten times. This chain connects TRBV12-5 to TRBJ1-1, with D perhaps TRBD1 (5 bases). There are 13 residues in the CDR3. Germline V gene data show CDR1 as LGHNT and CDR2 as FRNRAP. V was clipped by 2 bases and J by 12 bases, with 16 bases between them. CDR3 sequence (DNA): TGTGCTAGTGGTTTGTTTCAAGGGGAGGGAACTTTCTTT. It codes for CASGLFQGEGTFF.

This clonotype appeared many times. The CDR3 sequence is CASSQAGHLSSGNTIYF. In nucleotides, the CDR3 is TGTGCCAGCAGCCAAGCGGGACACCTGAGCTCTGGAAACACCATATATTTT. The V gene is TRBV4-2, the J gene TRBJ1-3; D is perhaps TRBD1 (6 bases). V was pared by 1 base and J by 0 bases, with 13 bases between. The CDR3 runs 17 residues. Per the germline V gene, CDR1 is LGHNA and CDR2 is YNFKEQ.

The chain couples TRBV6-1 to TRBJ1-1, with D hard to call. The CDR3 contains 13 residues. Deletions cut 4 bases from V and 7 bases from J, with 13 bases between. CDR1 is MNHNS, CDR2 SASEGT, per germline. In nucleotides, the CDR3 is TGTGCCAGCAGTGTTTTCTCGGTGTATGAAGCTTTCTTT. Encoded protein: CASSVFSVYEAFF.

This clonotype appeared many times. V and J are TRBV30 and TRBJ2-7; the D gene is possibly TRBD1 (6 bases). This CDR3 has 12 amino acids. Germline-derived CDR1 and CDR2 are GTSNPN and SVGIG (reference sequence). Between the trimmed V and J ends, which lost 7 bases and 3 bases, there was a span of 13 bases. CDR3 protein: CASQGGDYEQYF. DNA for the CDR3: TGTGCCTCACAGGGTGGGGACTACGAGCAGTACTTC.

This clonotype showed up many times. The chain uses TRBV7-8 and TRBJ2-4; TRBD2 aligns across 10 bases. J gave up 7 bases and V 7 bases, and 13 bases lay outside the gene matches. Looked up from germline, CDR1 is SGHVS and CDR2 is FQNEAQ. This CDR3 region has 16 residues. The CDR3 protein is CASTNQAGGRVNIQYF. CDR3 coding DNA: TGTGCCAGCACAAACCAAGCGGGGGGGCGCGTGAACATTCAGTACTTC.

Ten or more counts support this clonotype. This rearrangement joins TRBV7-2 to TRBJ2-6, with D maybe TRBD2 (5 bases). Per germline, CDR1 SGHTA and CDR2 FQGNSA. V was shortened by 1 base and J by 4 bases, with 14 bases between the two germline ends. CDR3 length: 17 residues. CDR3 sequence (DNA): TGTGCCAGCAGCTTAGAGAGGGTGTCTCTGGGGGCCAACGTCCTGACTTTC. Translated: CASSLERVSLGANVLTF.

In this sample, this clonotype turned up many times. The chain has TRBV12-3 or TRBV12-4 and TRBJ2-3; 7 positions match TRBD2. Trimming removed 6 bases from V and 0 bases from J; junction bases left unmatched: 9. The CDR3 extends over 16 amino acids. The CDR3 is CASRGGGGTSTDTQYF. The DNA of the CDR3 is TGTGCCAGCAGGGGCGGGGGTGGAACTAGCACAGATACGCAGTATTTT.

This clonotype was counted between two and nine times. This chain connects TRBV28 to TRBJ1-2; D unresolved. CDR1 MDHEN and CDR2 SYDVKM come from the germline V gene. The V gene lost 2 bases and the J gene lost 4 bases, with 5 bases spanning the gap. CDR3 length: 12 residues. Here the CDR3 reads CASSLRAYGYTF. The CDR3 nucleotides are TGTGCCAGCAGTTTACGGGCCTATGGCTACACCTTC.

The chain combines TRBV4-2 with TRBJ2-1, with 12 bases matching TRBD2. V shed 0 bases and J 13 bases; nucleotides not matched to a gene: 7. Looked up from germline, CDR1 is LGHNA and CDR2 is YNFKEQ. The CDR3 spans 15 residues. In DNA form, the CDR3 reads TGTGCCAGCAGCCAAGACTGGGCTAGCGGGGGGGGCCAGTTCTTC. Encoded protein: CASSQDWASGGGQFF.

Only a few counts were recorded for this clonotype. The rearrangement links TRBV4-2 to TRBJ1-2; tentatively, D is TRBD1 (5 bases). The V end lost 4 bases, the J end lost 5 bases, and 20 bases lay between the germline ends. Germline CDR1 LGHNA, CDR2 YNFKEQ. The CDR3 covers 16 residues. This CDR3 reads CASSRTIQDADYGYTF. The CDR3 bases are TGTGCCAGCAGCCGAACTATACAGGACGCGGATTATGGCTACACCTTC.

There are many counts of this clonotype. J is TRBJ2-5 and V is TRBV7-9, with 14 bases aligning to TRBD2. The CDR3 contains 17 residues. The germline CDR1 and CDR2 sequences are SEHNR and FQNEAQ (reference sequence). The ends lost 5 bases at V and 3 bases at J; junction bases unmatched: 8. CDR3 in amino acids: CASSTSGTSGRKETQYF. The CDR3 DNA follows: TGTGCCAGCAGCACATCAGGGACTAGCGGGAGAAAAGAGACCCAGTACTTC.

The chain is built from TRBV5-1 and TRBJ2-1; D is perhaps TRBD1 or TRBD2 (5 bases each). The germline V gene has CDR1 SGHRS and CDR2 YFSETQ. V shed 0 bases and J shed 8 bases, with 15 bases lying between them. This CDR3 has 15 amino acids. The CDR3 is CASSLVGAEVDEQFF. The CDR3 region has the DNA TGCGCCAGCAGCTTGGTCGGGGCAGAAGTAGATGAGCAGTTCTTC.

This clonotype appeared a few times. The chain links TRBV4-3 to TRBJ2-5; D is possibly TRBD2 (5 bases). This CDR3 has 15 amino acids. Germline V CDR1 and CDR2: LGHNA, YSLEER. Trimming took off 1 base at V and 5 bases at J, with 14 bases between the two ends. CDR3 coding DNA: TGCGCCAGCAGCCAAGGCGACATTTCGGGGGAGACCCAGTACTTC. This sequence encodes CASSQGDISGETQYF.

This clonotype was detected ten times or more. The CDR3 nucleotides read TGTGCCACCAGTGATCCGCGAAGGGGGGCGGTGTATGAGCAGTTCTTC. Protein product: CATSDPRRGAVYEQFF. V gene TRBV24-1 combines with J gene TRBJ2-1; possibly TRBD1 or TRBD2 for D (6 bases each). Germline V gene data show CDR1 as KGHDR and CDR2 as SFDVKD. The ends were cut back, 3 bases at V and 8 bases at J, with 19 bases in the middle. This CDR3 comprises 16 residues.

The sample holds many counts of this clonotype. This chain connects TRBV20-1 to TRBJ1-1; a weak D match, TRBD1 (6 bases). In germline, CDR1 is DFQATT, CDR2 SNEGSKA (reference sequence). The CDR3 runs 13 residues. V was pared by 2 bases and J by 1 base, with 8 bases between. The CDR3 sequence is CSARRQANTEAFF. DNA of the CDR3: TGCAGTGCTAGAAGACAGGCGAACACTGAAGCTTTCTTT.

This clonotype has ten or more counts. The chain joins TRBV6-6 to TRBJ1-4; D not resolved. Trimming took off 5 bases at V and 6 bases at J, with 7 bases between the two ends. Looked up from germline, CDR1 is MNHNY and CDR2 is SVGAGI (reference sequence). The CDR3 runs to 12 residues. The CDR3 bases are TGTGCCAGCAGTGCCCCAGATGAAAAACTGTTTTTT. Protein: CASSAPDEKLFF.

The chain links TRBV5-1 to TRBJ2-2; 7 bases are shared with TRBD1. CDR1 and CDR2 from the germline V gene are SGHRS and YFSETQ. The CDR3 length is 16 residues. V was clipped by 7 bases and J by 3 bases; unmatched bases: 12. CDR3 amino acids: CASHLGRTGDTGELFF. The CDR3 nucleotides are TGCGCCAGCCACCTTGGAAGGACAGGAGACACCGGGGAGCTGTTTTTT.

This chain uses TRBV11-2 with TRBJ1-6, with a possible D match to TRBD1 (5 bases). Germline CDR1 and CDR2: SGHAT and FQNNGV. V was pared by 0 bases and J by 9 bases, with 12 bases between. CDR3 length: 15 amino acids. For the CDR3, the DNA is TGTGCCAGCAGCTTAGATCCGGGGGGGGGTTCACCCCTCCACTTT. It translates to CASSLDPGGGSPLHF.

The sample holds many counts of this clonotype. V and J are TRBV3-1 and TRBJ2-1; TRBD1 agrees at 8 bases. This CDR3 is 15 amino acids long. Germline V gives CDR1 LGHDT, CDR2 YNNKEL (reference sequence). V lost 5 bases to trimming and J lost 9 bases; unmatched junction nucleotides: 12. In nucleotides, the CDR3 is TGTGCCAGCAGCGGACAGGGTTCTGGGTGGGGTGAGCAGTTCTTC. Its protein is CASSGQGSGWGEQFF.

The chain links TRBV5-5 to TRBJ1-2; 7 positions match TRBD1. Germline-derived CDR1 and CDR2 are SGHKS and YYEKEE (reference sequence). The CDR3 covers 14 residues. The junction had 7 bases not matched to a gene; V was cut back by 6 bases and J by 2 bases. CDR3 loop: CASKRQGGNYGYTF. CDR3 in DNA: TGTGCCAGCAAACGACAGGGAGGAAACTATGGCTACACCTTC.

This clonotype was seen many times. V gene TRBV6-6 combines with J gene TRBJ1-1, with TRBD1 identical over 7 bases. With 5 bases clipped from V and 10 bases from J, the junction kept 10 bases outside the gene matches. The length of the CDR3 is 13 residues. CDR1 is MNHNY and CDR2 is SVGAGI in the germline V gene (reference sequence). The CDR3 is CASSPRQGWGAFF. DNA of the CDR3: TGTGCCAGCAGTCCCCGACAGGGTTGGGGAGCTTTCTTT.

This clonotype has a handful of counts. The chain links TRBV28 to TRBJ2-1; TRBD1 aligns across 9 bases. The CDR3 has 15 residues. V was clipped by 8 bases and J by 1 base; unmatched bases: 6. From germline, CDR1 is MDHEN and CDR2 SYDVKM. The CDR3 DNA reads as TGTGCCAGCCACGGACAGGGGCGATCCTACAATGAGCAGTTCTTC. Its translation is CASHGQGRSYNEQFF. Full variable domain (missing parts from reference TRBV28 and TRBJ2-1): DVKVTQSSRYLVKRTGEKVFLECVQDMDHENMFWYRQDPGLGLRLIYFSYDVKMKEKGDIPEGYSVSREKKERFSLILESASTNQTSMYLCASHGQGRSYNEQFFGPGTRLTVL.

This clonotype was seen many times. This chain uses TRBV4-1 with TRBJ1-5; D uncertain. CDR3 length equals 13 residues. V gave up 1 base and J gave up 4 bases, with 5 bases separating them. Germline loops: CDR1 MGHRA, CDR2 YSYEKL. The CDR3 region is CASSQVGNQPQHF. CDR3 DNA sequence: TGCGCCAGCAGCCAAGTCGGAAATCAGCCCCAGCATTTT.

This clonotype was counted a few times. The genes are TRBV12-3 or TRBV12-4 and TRBJ1-4, with 9 nucleotides matching TRBD1. The CDR3 is 15 residues long. V gave up 4 bases and J gave up 7 bases; unmatched junction bases: 7. CDR3: CASSSGTGFGEKLFF. In DNA, the CDR3 is TGTGCCAGCAGTTCGGGGACAGGGTTTGGTGAAAAACTGTTTTTT.

The chain is built from TRBV5-6 and TRBJ2-7; TRBD1 matches 8 bases. The V gene end was trimmed by 3 bases and the J gene end by 6 bases; junction bases not matched to a gene: 8. This CDR3 is built from 14 residues. CDR1 SGHDT and CDR2 YYEEEE come from the germline V gene. CDR3 nucleotide sequence: TGTGCCAGCAGCTCAGGACAGGGACGGCGCGAGCAGTACTTC. Protein sequence: CASSSGQGRREQYF.

This clonotype was detected many times. This sequence joins TRBV6-1 and TRBJ1-5; a possible D gene is TRBD1 (5 bases). From germline, CDR1 is MNHNS and CDR2 SASEGT. This CDR3 region has 13 residues. Trimming left V 4 bases short and J 4 bases short, with 8 bases between. The CDR3 coding sequence is TGTGCCAGCAGTGTGGGGGGGAATCAGCCCCAGCATTTT. Encoded protein: CASSVGGNQPQHF.

This clonotype was counted ten times or more. V usage is TRBV19 and J usage is TRBJ2-7; 8 bases fit TRBD1. J gave up 3 bases and V 5 bases, and 9 bases lay outside the gene matches. The CDR3 runs 15 residues. From germline, CDR1 is LNHDA and CDR2 SQIVND (reference sequence). CDR3 loop: CASSYSTGGIYEQYF. CDR3 in DNA: TGTGCCAGTAGTTACTCCACAGGGGGAATCTACGAGCAGTACTTC.